This T cell receptor beta chain appears in the sequencing data of a study of a mutant IDH1 vaccine in newly diagnosed glioma. The wider study: Commencement of vaccination occurred 4-6 weeks following radiotherapy alone, or concurrently with temozolomide cycles. Patients previously underwent radiotherapy, temozolomide, or both, and most underwent both. Study observations and caveats: Any relationship between pseudoprogression and changes in top peripheral T cell clonotypes seemed absent.

This table comes from immunoSEQ multiplex PCR, and its TCRdb copy is limited to in-frame clones, with some not included. In the table there are about 82,000 clones, roughly 85% of which are singletons. As for time point: week 23, last vaccination. The investigators gave 300 ug of mutant IDH1 20-mer peptide in each vaccine dose, together with topical imiquimod. This clone was counted a single time. The antigen is unknown. The material sequenced was PBMCs, taken from a glioma patient whose treatment included an IDH1 peptide vaccine. The clonotype comes from a man aged 30-40 years with glioma. Some clones in this sample may be carry-over from other donors' samples.

The CDR3 loop is CASGIQGGYSNQPQHF. CDR3 sequence (DNA): TGTGCCAGCGGAATTCAGGGTGGGTATAGCAATCAGCCCCAGCATTTT. The rearrangement links TRBV28 to TRBJ1-5, with a weak D call TRBD1 (5 bases). The CDR3 totals 16 residues. Per the germline V gene, CDR1 is MDHEN and CDR2 is SYDVKM. The V end lost 8 bases, the J end lost 0 bases, and 17 bases lay between the germline ends.